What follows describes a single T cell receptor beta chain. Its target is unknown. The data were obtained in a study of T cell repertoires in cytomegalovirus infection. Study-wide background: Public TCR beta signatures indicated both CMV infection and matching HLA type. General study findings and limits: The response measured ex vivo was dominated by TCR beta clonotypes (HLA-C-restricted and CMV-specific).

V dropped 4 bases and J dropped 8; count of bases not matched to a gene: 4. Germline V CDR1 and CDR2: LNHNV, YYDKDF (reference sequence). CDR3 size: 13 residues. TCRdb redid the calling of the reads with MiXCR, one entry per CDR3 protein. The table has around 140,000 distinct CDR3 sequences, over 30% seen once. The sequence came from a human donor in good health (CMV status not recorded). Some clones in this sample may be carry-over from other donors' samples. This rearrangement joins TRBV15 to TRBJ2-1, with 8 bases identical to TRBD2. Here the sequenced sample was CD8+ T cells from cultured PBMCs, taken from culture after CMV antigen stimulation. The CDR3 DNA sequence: TGTGCCACCAGCACCGCACTAGCGGATGAGCAGTTCTTC. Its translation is CATSTALADEQFF.